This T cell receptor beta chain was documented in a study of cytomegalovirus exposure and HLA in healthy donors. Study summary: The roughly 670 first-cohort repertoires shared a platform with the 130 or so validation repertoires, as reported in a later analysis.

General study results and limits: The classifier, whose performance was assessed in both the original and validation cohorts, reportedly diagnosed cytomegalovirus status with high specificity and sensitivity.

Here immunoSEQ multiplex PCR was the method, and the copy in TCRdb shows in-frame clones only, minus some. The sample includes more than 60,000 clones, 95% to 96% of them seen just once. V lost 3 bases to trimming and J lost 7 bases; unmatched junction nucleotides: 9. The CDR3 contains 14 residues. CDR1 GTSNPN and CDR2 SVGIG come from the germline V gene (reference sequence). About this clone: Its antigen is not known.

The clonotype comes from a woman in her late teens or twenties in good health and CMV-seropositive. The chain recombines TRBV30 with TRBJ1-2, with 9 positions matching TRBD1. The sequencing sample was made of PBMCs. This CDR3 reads CAWSPSTGGRGYTF. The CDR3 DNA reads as TGTGCCTGGAGCCCTTCGACAGGGGGACGTGGCTACACCTTC.